These T cell receptor beta chains were read from a single sample in a study of T-cell memory formation after mild COVID-19. MiXCR, run by TCRdb on the 5' RACE reads, gives a single entry per CDR3 protein. The profile shows approximately 300,000 distinct CDR3 sequences, roughly 15% of them singletons. The sequenced sample consisted of PBMCs or a T cell subset sorted from them (not recorded which). These receptors all come from a man in his late teens or twenties who had mild COVID-19 (a few samples of this study predate the infection). Cell type and time point are not known. Both conserved end residues are part of each CDR3. The order of the fields is V gene, clone size, D gene, J gene, CDR3 protein, CDR3 DNA. The D gene is left open where the match is weak. Rows give clone size only sometimes, using once, few, many, or a class for an expanded clone.

V: TRBV7-9
size: many
D: -
J: TRBJ2-7
CDR3: CASSLGTYEQYF
DNA: TGTGCCAGCAGCTTAGGCACCTACGAGCAGTACTTC

V: TRBV9
size: few
D: -
J: TRBJ2-2
CDR3: CASSVVWGSGELFF
DNA: TGTGCCAGCAGCGTAGTCTGGGGGAGCGGGGAGCTGTTTTTT

V: TRBV18
size: -
D: -
J: TRBJ1-4
CDR3: CASSGGRVANEKLFF
DNA: TGTGCCAGCTCAGGAGGTAGAGTTGCTAATGAAAAACTGTTTTTT

V: TRBV7-2
size: -
D: -
J: TRBJ2-3
CDR3: CASGNQVAFTDTQYF
DNA: TGTGCCAGCGGCAACCAGGTGGCCTTCACAGATACGCAGTATTTT

V: TRBV12-3/TRBV12-4
size: -
D: -
J: TRBJ2-1
CDR3: CASSFSGPQGRGEQFF
DNA: TGTGCCAGCAGTTTTTCGGGTCCGCAGGGGAGGGGTGAGCAGTTCTTC

V: TRBV12-3/TRBV12-4
size: few
D: TRBD2
J: TRBJ2-5
CDR3: CASSYTGLAGGETQYF
DNA: TGTGCCAGCAGTTACACCGGACTAGCGGGGGGAGAGACCCAGTACTTC

V: TRBV7-9
size: -
D: -
J: TRBJ2-3
CDR3: CASSLGGSGTDTQYF
DNA: TGTGCCAGCAGCCTAGGGGGTAGCGGCACAGATACGCAGTATTTT

V: TRBV29-1
size: few
D: -
J: TRBJ2-5
CDR3: CSVTPRPATQYF
DNA: TGCAGCGTTACACCCCGACCGGCGACCCAGTACTTC

V: TRBV6-2/TRBV6-3
size: -
D: -
J: TRBJ2-1
CDR3: CASSYSIFKERYNEQFF
DNA: TGTGCCAGCAGTTACTCGATTTTTAAGGAAAGATACAATGAGCAGTTCTTC

V: TRBV20-1
size: -
D: -
J: TRBJ2-3
CDR3: CSASYTGRVTDTQYF
DNA: TGCAGTGCTAGTTATACGGGACGGGTCACAGATACGCAGTATTTT

V: TRBV28
size: once
D: -
J: TRBJ2-1
CDR3: CASSLNRQDGVPDNEQFF
DNA: TGTGCCAGCAGTTTAAATCGACAGGACGGGGTTCCTGACAATGAGCAGTTCTTC

V: TRBV4-1
size: -
D: -
J: TRBJ1-5
CDR3: CASSQVWLQAISNQPQHF
DNA: TGCGCCAGCAGCCAAGTGTGGTTACAGGCTATTAGCAATCAGCCCCAGCATTTT

V: TRBV7-9
size: -
D: -
J: TRBJ2-7
CDR3: CASSLRRDEQYF
DNA: TGTGCCAGCAGCTTGAGACGCGACGAGCAGTACTTC

V: TRBV5-1
size: many
D: TRBD2
J: TRBJ2-1
CDR3: CASSALAGGNNEQFF
DNA: TGCGCCAGCAGCGCGCTAGCGGGGGGGAACAATGAGCAGTTCTTC

V: TRBV13
size: few
D: -
J: TRBJ2-7
CDR3: CASSLERPGASSYEQYF
DNA: TGTGCCAGCAGCTTAGAACGCCCGGGTGCTAGCTCCTACGAGCAGTACTTC